These T cell receptor beta chains were read from a single sample in a study of blood T cell repertoires in COVID-19. The assay was immunoSEQ multiplex PCR, and TCRdb's table has in-frame clones only and misses some. The sample lists approximately 200,000 clones; 88% were seen once. The material sequenced was peripheral blood. Receptors were obtained from an older man with acute or convalescent COVID-19. Each CDR3 is given with its conserved first and last residue. The D gene is left open where the match is weak. Clone sizes are given selectively: once, few, many, or a class where the clone is expanded.

>NA|TRBV6-4|NA|TRBJ2-2
TGTGCCAGCAGTGACGGGGCCTCGAACACCGGGGAGCTGTTTTTT
CASSDGASNTGELFF
>few|TRBV19|NA|TRBJ2-2
TGTGCCAGTAGTTCCGGAGGGAGTACCACCGGGGAGCTGTTTTTT
CASSSGGSTTGELFF
>NA|TRBV5-6|TRBD1|TRBJ2-5
TGTGCCAGCAGCGAGACGGGACAGGGGTTCCAAGAGACCCAGTACTTC
CASSETGQGFQETQYF
>NA|TRBV7-2|TRBD1|TRBJ1-2
TGTGCCAGCAGCCACTCGGGGACAGCTAACTATGGCTACACCTTC
CASSHSGTANYGYTF
>once|TRBV6-5|NA|TRBJ2-7
TGTGCCAGTCCTGGCCTCCGGGGGGCTTTAAGGGAGCAGTACTTC
CASPGLRGALREQYF
>NA|TRBV29-1|NA|TRBJ2-5
TGCAGCGTTGAGATGTCTGCGGGGACCCAGTACTTC
CSVEMSAGTQYF
>NA|TRBV10-3|TRBD1|TRBJ2-7
TGTGCCATCAGTGAAGGAGGACAGGGTATGGGTGAGCAGTACTTC
CAISEGGQGMGEQYF
>NA|TRBV28|NA|TRBJ1-5
TGTGCCAGCAGCCCTAGACAGACCCAGCATTTT
CASSPRQTQHF
>NA|TRBV19|TRBD2|TRBJ2-3
TGTGCCAGTAGTGTAGCGGGGGGCCGCACAGATACGCAGTATTTT
CASSVAGGRTDTQYF
>NA|TRBV6-4|TRBD1|TRBJ1-2
TGTGCCAGCAGTCCACAGGGGAACTATGGCTACACCTTC
CASSPQGNYGYTF
>NA|TRBV7-9|NA|TRBJ1-1
TGTGCCAGCAGCTTAGCAGCCCGGAACACTGAAGCTTTCTTT
CASSLAARNTEAFF
>NA|TRBV5-5|TRBD2|TRBJ2-2
TGTGCCAGCAGCCTTAGCGGGAGGGAGGCCGGGGAGCTGTTTTTT
CASSLSGREAGELFF
>once|TRBV18|TRBD2|TRBJ2-1
TGTGCCAGCTCACCTCGAAGCGGGAGCAGGGCCAATGAGCAGTTCTTC
CASSPRSGSRANEQFF
>NA|TRBV9|TRBD2|TRBJ2-1
TGTGCCAGCAGCGTAGTACCTAGCGGGAGTGGGAATGAGCAGTTCTTC
CASSVVPSGSGNEQFF
>NA|TRBV28|TRBD1|TRBJ2-4
TGTGCCAGCAGTCCCGGGACAGGGGGAAAAAACATTCAGTACTTC
CASSPGTGGKNIQYF
>once|TRBV6-2/TRBV6-3|NA|TRBJ2-5
TGTGCCAGCAGTTTCAGGAGGGGTCAAGAGACCCAGTACTTC
CASSFRRGQETQYF
>NA|TRBV6-1|TRBD1|TRBJ1-4
TGTGCCAGCAGTGATTTACACAGGGGGCTGGAAAAACTGTTTTTT
CASSDLHRGLEKLFF
>NA|TRBV7-2|NA|TRBJ2-2
TGTGCCAGCAGATATAGCGCGAACACCGGGGAGCTGTTTTTT
CASRYSANTGELFF
>once|TRBV7-2|TRBD2|TRBJ2-7
TGTGCCAGCAGCCTAACACATAGCGGGAGTCGAGAGCAGTACTTC
CASSLTHSGSREQYF
>NA|TRBV5-1|TRBD1|TRBJ1-4
TGCGCCAGCAGCTTGGCAGGGACAGGTGGCGAAAAACTGTTTTTT
CASSLAGTGGEKLFF
>NA|TRBV27|NA|TRBJ2-7
TGTGCCAGCAGTTTATCAGGTCGGGGTTCCTACGAGCAGTACTTC
CASSLSGRGSYEQYF
>NA|TRBV5-4|TRBD1|TRBJ1-1
TGTGCCAGCAGCTGGGACAGGGTGAACACTGAAGCTTTCTTT
CASSWDRVNTEAFF
>NA|TRBV2|NA|TRBJ2-1
TGTGCCAGCACTACCGGTTCCTACAATGAGCAGTTCTTC
CASTTGSYNEQFF
>NA|TRBV9|NA|TRBJ2-5
TGTGCCAGCAGCGTAGCACCGAGGCCTGAAGAGACCCAGTACTTC
CASSVAPRPEETQYF
>NA|TRBV2|TRBD1|TRBJ1-2
TGTGCCAGCATTTCCGGGACAGCCTATGGCTACACCTTC
CASISGTAYGYTF
>NA|TRBV7-2|TRBD1|TRBJ2-1
TGTGCCAGCAGCTTAGGTGGCAGGGGGAATGAGCAGTTCTTC
CASSLGGRGNEQFF
>NA|TRBV10-1|TRBD2|TRBJ2-1
TGCGCCAGCAGTGAGTCGTTCATAGGCGGGAGGACGTACAATGAGCAGTTCTTC
CASSESFIGGRTYNEQFF
>NA|TRBV5-8|TRBD1|TRBJ1-2
TGTGCCAGCAGCGTCGGACAGGCTTCGTTTTATGGCTACACCTTC
CASSVGQASFYGYTF
>NA|TRBV5-1|TRBD1|TRBJ1-1
TGCGCCAGCAGTTGGGACAGCCCCGGGGCTGAAGCTTTCTTT
CASSWDSPGAEAFF
>NA|TRBV28|NA|TRBJ2-7
TGTGCCAGCAGTTTCTACCAGGCCGGCTCCTACGAGCAGTACTTC
CASSFYQAGSYEQYF
>NA|TRBV20-1|NA|TRBJ2-3
TGCAGTGCTAGTTTCACTATCACAGATACGCAGTATTTT
CSASFTITDTQYF
>NA|TRBV29-1|NA|TRBJ2-7
TGCAGCGCCGACACTGACGGCTACGAGCAGTACTTC
CSADTDGYEQYF
>NA|TRBV5-4|NA|TRBJ2-2
TGTGCCAGCAGCTTGAACGGTCTAGACACCGGGGAGCTGTTTTTT
CASSLNGLDTGELFF
>NA|TRBV3-1/TRBV3-2|NA|TRBJ2-2
TGTGCCAGCAGCCAAGTTCTCCTGAACACCGGGGAGCTGTTTTTT
CASSQVLLNTGELFF
>NA|TRBV28|TRBD2|TRBJ2-1
TGTGCCAGCAGCCGCCCGGGGGTAGCGGGAGGAGGATACAATGAGCAGTTCTTC
CASSRPGVAGGGYNEQFF
>once|TRBV19|NA|TRBJ1-1
TGTGCCAGCGGGGGTAACATGAACACTGAAGCTTTCTTT
CASGGNMNTEAFF
>NA|TRBV19|NA|TRBJ2-1
TGTGCCAGTAGTACAAGACTAGGCCACAATGAGCAGTTCTTC
CASSTRLGHNEQFF
>NA|TRBV20-1|TRBD2|TRBJ2-1
TGCAGTGCTAGTACCTCCCGGCGGGAGGTTTCTAATGAGCAGTTCTTC
CSASTSRREVSNEQFF